This T cell receptor (beta chain) originates from a study of blood T cell repertoires in COVID-19. The participants were between roughly 18 and 100 years old and came from under 25 US areas. Membership in each cohort depended on participant-reported clinical history. This CDR3 has 14 amino acids. V gave up 3 bases and J gave up 4 bases; unmatched junction bases: 6. The germline CDR1 and CDR2 sequences are MNHNS and SASEGT. Measured with immunoSEQ multiplex PCR; TCRdb has only the in-frame clones, and not every one. The sample holds 380,000 or so clones, around nine tenths seen once. The sequence was obtained from a woman in her thirties with acute COVID-19. The chain employs TRBV6-1 and TRBJ2-7, with 7 bases fitting TRBD2. The sequenced material came from PBMCs or T cells enriched from blood (not recorded which). The CDR3 loop is CASSDPGTNYEQYF. The DNA for the CDR3 is TGTGCCAGCAGTGACCCCGGGACTAATTACGAGCAGTACTTC.